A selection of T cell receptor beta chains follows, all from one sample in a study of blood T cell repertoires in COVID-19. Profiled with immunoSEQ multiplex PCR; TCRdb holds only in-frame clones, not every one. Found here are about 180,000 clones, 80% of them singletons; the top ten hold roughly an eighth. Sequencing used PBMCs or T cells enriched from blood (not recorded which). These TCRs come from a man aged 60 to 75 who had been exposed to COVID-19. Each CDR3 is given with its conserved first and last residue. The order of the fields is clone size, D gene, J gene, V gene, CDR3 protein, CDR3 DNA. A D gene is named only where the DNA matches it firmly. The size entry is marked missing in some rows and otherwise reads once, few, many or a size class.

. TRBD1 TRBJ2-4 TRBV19 CASMDLGTGLAKNIQYF TGTGCCAGTATGGACCTTGGGACAGGTTTAGCCAAAAACATTCAGTACTTC
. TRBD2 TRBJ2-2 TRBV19 CASSLLAGVGTGELFF TGTGCCAGTAGTTTACTAGCGGGAGTAGGCACCGGGGAGCTGTTTTTT
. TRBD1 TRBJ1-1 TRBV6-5 CASTAGGTEAFF TGTGCCAGCACTGCAGGGGGGACTGAAGCTTTCTTT
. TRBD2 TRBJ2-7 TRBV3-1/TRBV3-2 CASSPGTSGASYEQYF TGTGCCAGCAGCCCCGGGACTAGCGGAGCCTCCTACGAGCAGTACTTC
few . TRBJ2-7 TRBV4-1 CASSQDNAAPEQYF TGCGCCAGCAGCCAAGATAATGCGGCTCCCGAGCAGTACTTC
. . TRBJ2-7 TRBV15 CATSREAAEQYF TGTGCCACCAGCAGAGAGGCGGCTGAGCAGTACTTC
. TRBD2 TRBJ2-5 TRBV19 CASSIPSSGSPETQYF TGTGCCAGTAGTATACCCTCTAGCGGGAGCCCAGAGACCCAGTACTTC
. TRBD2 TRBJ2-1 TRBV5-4 CASSPGTSGYNEQFF TGTGCCAGCAGCCCTGGGACTAGCGGGTACAATGAGCAGTTCTTC
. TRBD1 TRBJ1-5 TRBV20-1 CSASRDGGGQRFSYSNQPQHF TGCAGTGCTAGTAGGGACGGTGGGGGACAGAGGTTTTCTTATAGCAATCAGCCCCAGCATTTT
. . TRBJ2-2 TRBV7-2 CASSPSRMGAGELFF TGTGCCAGCAGCCCTTCTAGGATGGGTGCCGGGGAGCTGTTTTTT